These T cell receptor beta chains were read from a single sample in a study of long-term antiretroviral therapy in people with HIV. Assay: immunoSEQ multiplex PCR; the TCRdb copy retains only in-frame clones and omits some. The sample records tens of thousands of clones, approximately 94% being singletons. The starting material was unsorted PBMCs, obtained roughly 7.1 years after starting antiretroviral therapy. The receptors come from a middle-aged man with HIV. CDR3s include the opening cysteine and the closing phenylalanine or tryptophan. The D gene is left open where the match is weak. The listing skips clone size in some rows; elsewhere it reads once, few, many or a size class.

clone_size: -
d_call: -
v_call: TRBV20-1
j_call: TRBJ2-3
cdr3_aa: CSATSRDTQYF
cdr3_nt: TGCAGTGCTACGTCGCGGGATACGCAGTATTTT

clone_size: once
d_call: TRBD1
v_call: TRBV7-2
j_call: TRBJ1-2
cdr3_aa: CASSQGGAVNGYTF
cdr3_nt: TGTGCCAGCAGCCAGGGGGGGGCCGTGAATGGCTACACCTTC

clone_size: -
d_call: TRBD1
v_call: TRBV6-6
j_call: TRBJ1-1
cdr3_aa: CASRPDRGITEAFF
cdr3_nt: TGTGCCAGCAGACCAGACAGGGGAATCACTGAAGCTTTCTTT

clone_size: -
d_call: -
v_call: TRBV14
j_call: TRBJ2-7
cdr3_aa: CASSPGPGGEQYF
cdr3_nt: TGTGCCAGCAGCCCTGGGCCTGGCGGCGAGCAGTACTTC

clone_size: -
d_call: -
v_call: TRBV19
j_call: TRBJ1-5
cdr3_aa: CASSIGGGQPQHF
cdr3_nt: TGTGCCAGTAGTATAGGAGGAGGGCAGCCCCAGCATTTT

clone_size: -
d_call: -
v_call: TRBV10-1
j_call: TRBJ2-3
cdr3_aa: CASSDSRATDTQYF
cdr3_nt: TGCGCCAGCAGTGACTCGCGGGCCACAGATACGCAGTATTTT

clone_size: -
d_call: -
v_call: TRBV5-4
j_call: TRBJ2-5
cdr3_aa: CASSLVQAQETQYF
cdr3_nt: TGTGCCAGCAGCTTGGTGCAGGCCCAAGAGACCCAGTACTTC

clone_size: -
d_call: -
v_call: TRBV6-1
j_call: TRBJ1-1
cdr3_aa: CASSPGNTEAFF
cdr3_nt: TGTGCCAGTTCGCCCGGGAACACTGAAGCTTTCTTT

clone_size: -
d_call: -
v_call: TRBV4-1
j_call: TRBJ2-1
cdr3_aa: CASSQDRVGAYNEQFF
cdr3_nt: TGCGCCAGCAGCCAAGACCGGGTAGGGGCCTACAATGAGCAGTTCTTC

clone_size: -
d_call: -
v_call: TRBV29-1
j_call: TRBJ1-2
cdr3_aa: CSAGDPGYTF
cdr3_nt: TGCAGCGCAGGGGATCCTGGCTACACCTTC

clone_size: -
d_call: -
v_call: TRBV5-6
j_call: TRBJ2-7
cdr3_aa: CASSETLGTAYEQYF
cdr3_nt: TGTGCCAGCAGTGAAACGTTGGGGACGGCCTACGAGCAGTACTTC

clone_size: -
d_call: -
v_call: TRBV7-8
j_call: TRBJ1-2
cdr3_aa: CASSLGPGFHTF
cdr3_nt: TGTGCCAGCAGCTTAGGACCAGGGTTCCACACCTTC

clone_size: -
d_call: TRBD2
v_call: TRBV5-4
j_call: TRBJ2-3
cdr3_aa: CASSRRLAGGQDTQYF
cdr3_nt: TGTGCCAGCAGCCGCCGACTAGCGGGGGGGCAAGATACGCAGTATTTT

clone_size: -
d_call: TRBD1
v_call: TRBV6-6
j_call: TRBJ1-5
cdr3_aa: CASSAGQGPNQPQHF
cdr3_nt: TGTGCCAGCAGTGCGGGACAGGGGCCAAATCAGCCCCAGCATTTT

clone_size: -
d_call: TRBD1
v_call: TRBV18
j_call: TRBJ2-3
cdr3_aa: CASSPGTGLDTDTQYF
cdr3_nt: TGTGCCAGCTCACCCGGGACAGGGCTCGACACAGATACGCAGTATTTT

clone_size: -
d_call: -
v_call: TRBV29-1
j_call: TRBJ2-2
cdr3_aa: CSVEGRGGGELFF
cdr3_nt: TGCAGCGTTGAAGGCAGGGGTGGCGGGGAGCTGTTTTTT

clone_size: -
d_call: TRBD1
v_call: TRBV27
j_call: TRBJ2-7
cdr3_aa: CASSLWGQGGYEQYF
cdr3_nt: TGTGCCAGCAGTTTATGGGGACAGGGAGGCTACGAGCAGTACTTC

clone_size: -
d_call: TRBD1
v_call: TRBV2
j_call: TRBJ1-1
cdr3_aa: CASSEGQGADTEAFF
cdr3_nt: TGTGCCAGCAGTGAGGGACAGGGGGCGGACACTGAAGCTTTCTTT

clone_size: once
d_call: TRBD2
v_call: TRBV27
j_call: TRBJ2-1
cdr3_aa: CASSPRLAGGYNEQFF
cdr3_nt: TGTGCCAGCAGTCCCAGACTAGCGGGGGGATACAATGAGCAGTTCTTC

clone_size: -
d_call: TRBD2
v_call: TRBV7-9
j_call: TRBJ2-7
cdr3_aa: CASSFGASGRSYEQYF
cdr3_nt: TGTGCCAGCAGTTTTGGGGCGAGCGGGAGGAGCTACGAGCAGTACTTC

clone_size: -
d_call: TRBD1
v_call: TRBV9
j_call: TRBJ1-2
cdr3_aa: CASSVEGAVGGYTF
cdr3_nt: TGTGCCAGCAGCGTGGAGGGGGCGGTTGGTGGCTACACCTTC

clone_size: -
d_call: -
v_call: TRBV2
j_call: TRBJ2-7
cdr3_aa: CASSDGRGPYEQYF
cdr3_nt: TGTGCCAGCAGTGACGGGCGGGGCCCCTACGAGCAGTACTTC

clone_size: few
d_call: -
v_call: TRBV11-2
j_call: TRBJ2-6
cdr3_aa: CASSLGASLSGANVLTF
cdr3_nt: TGTGCCAGCAGCTTAGGGGCGAGCTTATCTGGGGCCAACGTCCTGACTTTC

clone_size: -
d_call: TRBD1
v_call: TRBV2
j_call: TRBJ1-2
cdr3_aa: CASSAGGNGYTF
cdr3_nt: TGTGCCAGCAGTGCAGGGGGAAATGGCTACACCTTC

clone_size: -
d_call: -
v_call: TRBV5-1
j_call: TRBJ2-2
cdr3_aa: CASSVTESTGELFF
cdr3_nt: TGCGCCAGCAGCGTCACAGAGAGCACCGGGGAGCTGTTTTTT

clone_size: -
d_call: -
v_call: TRBV9
j_call: TRBJ2-1
cdr3_aa: CASSAHNEQFF
cdr3_nt: TGTGCCAGCAGCGCCCACAATGAGCAGTTCTTC

clone_size: once
d_call: TRBD2
v_call: TRBV4-2
j_call: TRBJ2-1
cdr3_aa: CASSQRGGPNEQFF
cdr3_nt: TGTGCCAGCAGCCAGCGGGGGGGCCCCAATGAGCAGTTCTTC

clone_size: -
d_call: -
v_call: TRBV7-8
j_call: TRBJ1-6
cdr3_aa: CASSFSGYNSPLHF
cdr3_nt: TGTGCCAGCAGCTTTTCGGGGTATAATTCACCCCTCCACTTT

clone_size: -
d_call: -
v_call: TRBV5-6
j_call: TRBJ2-7
cdr3_aa: CASSLGYSYEQYF
cdr3_nt: TGTGCCAGCAGCCTGGGATACTCCTACGAGCAGTACTTC

clone_size: once
d_call: -
v_call: TRBV4-1
j_call: TRBJ1-6
cdr3_aa: CASSQVQPGTVRSPLHF
cdr3_nt: TGCGCCAGCAGCCAAGTGCAGCCCGGGACGGTTCGTTCACCCCTCCACTTT

clone_size: once
d_call: TRBD1
v_call: TRBV6-6
j_call: TRBJ2-7
cdr3_aa: CASSGLGTGGGEQYF
cdr3_nt: TGTGCCAGCAGTGGCCTAGGGACAGGGGGCGGAGAGCAGTACTTC

clone_size: -
d_call: TRBD1
v_call: TRBV9
j_call: TRBJ2-7
cdr3_aa: CASSGPGQGFSYEQYF
cdr3_nt: TGTGCCAGCAGCGGCCCGGGACAGGGGTTCTCCTACGAGCAGTACTTC

clone_size: few
d_call: TRBD1
v_call: TRBV5-4
j_call: TRBJ2-1
cdr3_aa: CASSLGTGRTYNEQFF
cdr3_nt: TGTGCCAGCAGCTTGGGGACAGGGAGGACCTACAATGAGCAGTTCTTC

clone_size: -
d_call: TRBD2
v_call: TRBV9
j_call: TRBJ2-3
cdr3_aa: CASSASGGGTDTQYF
cdr3_nt: TGTGCCAGCAGCGCTAGCGGGGGGGGCACAGATACGCAGTATTTT

clone_size: -
d_call: -
v_call: TRBV2
j_call: TRBJ1-4
cdr3_aa: CASSVTGGEKLFF
cdr3_nt: TGTGCCAGCAGTGTTACCGGAGGAGAAAAACTGTTTTTT

clone_size: -
d_call: -
v_call: TRBV28
j_call: TRBJ1-6
cdr3_aa: CASSLPNIDSPLHF
cdr3_nt: TGTGCCAGCAGTTTGCCCAACATAGATTCACCCCTCCACTTT

clone_size: -
d_call: -
v_call: TRBV6-5
j_call: TRBJ2-1
cdr3_aa: CASSYLGHYNEQFF
cdr3_nt: TGTGCCAGCAGTTACTTGGGACACTACAATGAGCAGTTCTTC

clone_size: -
d_call: TRBD1
v_call: TRBV5-6
j_call: TRBJ1-5
cdr3_aa: CASSVGPGTGNQPQHF
cdr3_nt: TGTGCCAGCAGCGTGGGGCCCGGGACAGGAAATCAGCCCCAGCATTTT

clone_size: -
d_call: -
v_call: TRBV5-6
j_call: TRBJ1-5
cdr3_aa: CASSSTASNQPQHF
cdr3_nt: TGTGCCAGCAGCTCGACAGCTAGCAATCAGCCCCAGCATTTT

clone_size: -
d_call: -
v_call: TRBV10-3
j_call: TRBJ2-7
cdr3_aa: CAISVLGGSNEQYF
cdr3_nt: TGTGCCATCAGTGTTTTAGGGGGTTCCAACGAGCAGTACTTC

clone_size: -
d_call: -
v_call: TRBV7-2
j_call: TRBJ1-1
cdr3_aa: CASSLTGFMNTEAFF
cdr3_nt: TGTGCCAGCAGCTTAACAGGGTTCATGAACACTGAAGCTTTCTTT

clone_size: -
d_call: -
v_call: TRBV27
j_call: TRBJ2-2
cdr3_aa: CASTGQNTGELFF
cdr3_nt: TGTGCCAGCACGGGACAGAACACCGGGGAGCTGTTTTTT

clone_size: -
d_call: -
v_call: TRBV25-1
j_call: TRBJ2-1
cdr3_aa: CASSSLYRGGVNEQFF
cdr3_nt: TGTGCCAGCAGCTCTCTATACCGAGGGGGGGTCAATGAGCAGTTCTTC

clone_size: -
d_call: TRBD1
v_call: TRBV16
j_call: TRBJ2-7
cdr3_aa: CASSHSPGQTYEQYF
cdr3_nt: TGTGCCAGCAGCCATTCCCCGGGACAGACATACGAGCAGTACTTC

clone_size: -
d_call: -
v_call: TRBV13
j_call: TRBJ2-1
cdr3_aa: CASSLHGEQFF
cdr3_nt: TGTGCCAGCAGCTTACACGGGGAGCAGTTCTTC

clone_size: -
d_call: -
v_call: TRBV10-3
j_call: TRBJ1-6
cdr3_aa: CAIRAAGQSPLHF
cdr3_nt: TGTGCCATCCGGGCGGCAGGCCAATCACCCCTCCACTTT

clone_size: -
d_call: -
v_call: TRBV11-2
j_call: TRBJ2-4
cdr3_aa: CASRLDAGVANIQYF
cdr3_nt: TGTGCCAGCAGATTAGACGCAGGGGTCGCAAACATTCAGTACTTC